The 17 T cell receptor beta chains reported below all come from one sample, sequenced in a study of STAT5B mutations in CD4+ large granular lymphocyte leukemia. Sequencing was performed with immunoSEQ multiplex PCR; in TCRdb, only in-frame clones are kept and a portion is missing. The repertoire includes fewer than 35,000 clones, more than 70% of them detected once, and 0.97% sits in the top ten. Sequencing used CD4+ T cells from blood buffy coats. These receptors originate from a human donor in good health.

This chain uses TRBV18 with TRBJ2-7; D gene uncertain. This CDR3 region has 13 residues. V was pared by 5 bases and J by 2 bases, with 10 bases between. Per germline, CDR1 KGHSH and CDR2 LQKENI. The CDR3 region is CASSSARAYEQYF. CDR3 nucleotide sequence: TGTGCCAGCTCATCAGCAAGGGCCTACGAGCAGTACTTC.

In DNA, the CDR3 is TGTGCCAGCAGTACCAATCCCCAATCCTATGGCTACACCTTC. Its protein is CASSTNPQSYGYTF. The V call is TRBV6-1, the J call TRBJ1-2; D not resolved. Germline V gene data show CDR1 as MNHNS and CDR2 as SASEGT. Trimming cost V 5 bases and J 4 bases, with 14 bases left between them. The CDR3 covers 14 residues.

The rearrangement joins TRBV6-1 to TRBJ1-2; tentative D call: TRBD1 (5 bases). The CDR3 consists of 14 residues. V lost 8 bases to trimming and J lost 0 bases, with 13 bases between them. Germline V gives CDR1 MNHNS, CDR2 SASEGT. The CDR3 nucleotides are TGTGCCAGCTCCCGGGGGATAGCTAACTATGGCTACACCTTC. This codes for CASSRGIANYGYTF.

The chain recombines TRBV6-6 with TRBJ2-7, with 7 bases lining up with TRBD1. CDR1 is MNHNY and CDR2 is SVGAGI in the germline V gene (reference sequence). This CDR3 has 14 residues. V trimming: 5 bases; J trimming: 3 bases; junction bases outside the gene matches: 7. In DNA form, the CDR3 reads TGTGCCAGCAGTAACTACAGGGGTCACTACGAGCAGTACTTC. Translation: CASSNYRGHYEQYF.

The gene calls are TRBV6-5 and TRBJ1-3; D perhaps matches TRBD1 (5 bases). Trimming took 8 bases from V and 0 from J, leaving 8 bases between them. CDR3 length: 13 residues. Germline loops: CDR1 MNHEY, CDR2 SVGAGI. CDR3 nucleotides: TGTGCCAGCGGGGCTTACTCTGGAAACACCATATATTTT. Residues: CASGAYSGNTIYF.

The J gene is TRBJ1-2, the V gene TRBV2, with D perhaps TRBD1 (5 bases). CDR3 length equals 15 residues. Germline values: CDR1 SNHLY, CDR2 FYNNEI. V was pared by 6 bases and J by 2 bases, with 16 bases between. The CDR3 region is CASRGTGLSNYGYTF. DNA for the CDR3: TGTGCCAGCAGGGGGACGGGGCTGTCGAACTATGGCTACACCTTC. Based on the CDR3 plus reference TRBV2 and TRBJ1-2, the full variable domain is EPEVTQTPSHQVTQMGQEVILRCVPISNHLYFYWYRQILGQKVEFLVSFYNNEISEKSEIFDDQFSVERPDGSNFTLKIRSTKLEDSAMYFCASRGTGLSNYGYTFGSGTRLTVV.

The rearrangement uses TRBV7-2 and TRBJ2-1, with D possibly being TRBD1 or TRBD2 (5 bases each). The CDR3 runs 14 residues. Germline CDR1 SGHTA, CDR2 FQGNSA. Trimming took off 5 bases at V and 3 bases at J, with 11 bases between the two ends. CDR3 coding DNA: TGTGCCAGCAGCCCTGGGACCATCTACAATGAGCAGTTCTTC. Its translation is CASSPGTIYNEQFF.

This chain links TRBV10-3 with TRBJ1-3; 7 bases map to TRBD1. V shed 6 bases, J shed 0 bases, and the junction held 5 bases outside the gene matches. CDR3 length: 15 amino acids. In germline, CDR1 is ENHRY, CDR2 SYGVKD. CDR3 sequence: CAISQGGSSGNTIYF. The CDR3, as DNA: TGTGCCATCAGCCAGGGGGGAAGCTCTGGAAACACCATATATTTT.

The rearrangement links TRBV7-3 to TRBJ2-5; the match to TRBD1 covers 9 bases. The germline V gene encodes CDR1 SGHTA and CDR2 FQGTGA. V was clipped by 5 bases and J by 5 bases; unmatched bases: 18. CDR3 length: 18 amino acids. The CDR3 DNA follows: TGTGCCAGCAGCCCGGGGGGCGGGACAGGGCTCGTTCGGGAGACCCAGTACTTC. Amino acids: CASSPGGGTGLVRETQYF.

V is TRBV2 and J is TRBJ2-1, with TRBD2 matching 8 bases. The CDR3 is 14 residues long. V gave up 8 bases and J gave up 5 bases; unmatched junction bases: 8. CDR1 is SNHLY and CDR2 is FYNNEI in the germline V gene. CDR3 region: CASLWGLVHNEQFF. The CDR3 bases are TGTGCCAGCCTCTGGGGACTAGTCCACAATGAGCAGTTCTTC.

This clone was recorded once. The CDR3 DNA reads as TGTGCCAGCAGCTTGGGTGGTAGCGGGGGGTTGTTAGATACGCAGTATTTT. Translation gives CASSLGGSGGLLDTQYF. This sequence joins TRBV5-4 and TRBJ2-3; TRBD2 matches 10 bases. The CDR3 loop spans 17 amino acids. The J segment lost 5 bases and the V segment lost 0 bases, leaving 9 bases of the junction unmatched. Germline V gives CDR1 SGHNT, CDR2 YYREEE (reference sequence).

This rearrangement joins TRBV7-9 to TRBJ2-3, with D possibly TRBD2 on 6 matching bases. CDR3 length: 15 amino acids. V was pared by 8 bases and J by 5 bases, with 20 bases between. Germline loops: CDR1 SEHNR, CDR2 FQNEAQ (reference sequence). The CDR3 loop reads CASASGTAGIDTQYF. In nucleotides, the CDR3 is TGTGCCAGCGCATCCGGGACTGCGGGAATAGATACGCAGTATTTT.

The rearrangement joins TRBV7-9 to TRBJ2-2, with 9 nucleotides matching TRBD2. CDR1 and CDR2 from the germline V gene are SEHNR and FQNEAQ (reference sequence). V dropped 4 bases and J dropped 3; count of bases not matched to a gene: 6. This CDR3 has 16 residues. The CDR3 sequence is CASSSLAGDHTGELFF. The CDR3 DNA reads TGTGCCAGCAGCTCCTTAGCGGGAGACCACACCGGGGAGCTGTTTTTT.

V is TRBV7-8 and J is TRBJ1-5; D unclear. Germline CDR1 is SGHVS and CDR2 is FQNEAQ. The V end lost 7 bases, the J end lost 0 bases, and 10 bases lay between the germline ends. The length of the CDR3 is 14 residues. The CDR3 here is CASNNDRSNQPQHF. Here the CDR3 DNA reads TGTGCCAGCAACAACGACCGTAGCAATCAGCCCCAGCATTTT. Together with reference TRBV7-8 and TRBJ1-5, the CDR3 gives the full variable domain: GAGVSQSPRYKVAKRGQDVALRCDPISGHVSLFWYQQALGQGPEFLTYFQNEAQLDKSGLPSDRFFAERPEGSVSTLKIQRTQQEDSAVYLCASNNDRSNQPQHFGDGTRLSIL.

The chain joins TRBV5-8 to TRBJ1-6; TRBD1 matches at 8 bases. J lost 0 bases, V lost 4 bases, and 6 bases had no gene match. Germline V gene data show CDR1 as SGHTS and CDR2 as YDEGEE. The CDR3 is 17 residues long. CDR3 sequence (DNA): TGTGCCAGCAGCGGAAGGGACAGGAGCTCCTATAATTCACCCCTCCACTTT. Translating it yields CASSGRDRSSYNSPLHF.

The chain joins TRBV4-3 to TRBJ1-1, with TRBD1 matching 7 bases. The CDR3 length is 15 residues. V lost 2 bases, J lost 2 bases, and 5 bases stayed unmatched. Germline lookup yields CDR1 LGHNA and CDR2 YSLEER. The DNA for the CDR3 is TGCGCCAGCAGCCAACTCGGGACAGCCAACACTGAAGCTTTCTTT. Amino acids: CASSQLGTANTEAFF.

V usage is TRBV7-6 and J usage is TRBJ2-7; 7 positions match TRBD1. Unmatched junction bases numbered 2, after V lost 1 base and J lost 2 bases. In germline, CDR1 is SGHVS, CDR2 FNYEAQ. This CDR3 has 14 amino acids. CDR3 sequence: CASSLEQGPYEQYF. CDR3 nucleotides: TGTGCCAGCAGCTTAGAACAGGGGCCCTACGAGCAGTACTTC.